What follows are 13 T cell receptor beta chains derived from one specimen sequenced in a study of spatial heterogeneity in lung cancer. The time point was: sample taken at primary tumor resection. Unsorted whole RNA of tumor, nontumor lung or frozen PBMC was sequenced. TCRdb independently ran MiXCR on the 5' RACE reads; one entry per CDR3 protein. Here the sample spans around 24,000 distinct CDR3 sequences, 9.5% to 15% being singletons. The sequenced sample was PBMCs, obtained at surgery. The receptor source for this set is a female donor with early-stage non-small cell lung cancer.

CDR3 DNA sequence: TGTGCCAGCAGCCAAGAAAAGCTCTCTGGAAACACCATATATTTT. Protein: CASSQEKLSGNTIYF. The V call is TRBV3-1, the J call TRBJ1-3, with D hard to call. CDR1 and CDR2 from the germline V gene are LGHDT and YNNKEL (reference sequence). The CDR3 runs 15 residues. V lost 0 bases and J 0 bases, leaving 6 bases between the germline ends.

This clonotype occurred a few times. The chain has TRBV6-2 or TRBV6-3 and TRBJ2-2, with D uncertain. The CDR3 has 14 residues. CDR1 MNHEY and CDR2 SVGEGT come from the germline V gene. Trimming left V 4 bases short and J 6 bases short, with 12 bases between. This CDR3 is CASSSPPRPGELFF. The CDR3 DNA sequence: TGTGCCAGCAGTTCTCCTCCTAGGCCCGGGGAGCTGTTTTTT.

Many counts were recorded for this clonotype. The V call is TRBV6-2 or TRBV6-3, the J call TRBJ2-1; 7 positions match TRBD2. Per germline, CDR1 MNHEY and CDR2 SVGEGT. This CDR3 has 17 residues. V gave up 7 bases and J gave up 0 bases; unmatched junction bases: 12. The CDR3 DNA follows: TGTGCCAGCAAAGAACATCCGGGGGGTCGCTCCTACAATGAGCAGTTCTTC. Amino acid sequence: CASKEHPGGRSYNEQFF.

Ten or more counts support this clonotype. This chain connects TRBV10-2 to TRBJ2-7; tentatively, D is TRBD2 (6 bases). V lost 3 bases and J lost 12, with 18 bases in between. This CDR3 has 13 amino acids. Germline loops: CDR1 WSHSY, CDR2 SAAADI. CDR3 bases: TGCGCCAGCAGTGACGGAGGGCCTTCAGAGATGTACGTC. Its translation: CASSDGGPSEMYV.

In this sample, this clonotype turned up many times. The chain has TRBV5-6 and TRBJ2-3; tentatively, D is TRBD1 (5 bases). V lost 4 bases and J 3 bases, leaving 9 bases between the germline ends. The CDR3 loop spans 13 amino acids. Germline-derived CDR1 and CDR2 are SGHDT and YYEEEE. CDR3 in amino acids: CASSATVTDTQYF. CDR3 bases: TGTGCCAGCAGCGCGACAGTAACAGATACGCAGTATTTT.

This clonotype was found many times. The rearrangement uses TRBV6-5 and TRBJ1-1, with unresolved D. The CDR3 has 13 residues. Germline CDR1 MNHEY, CDR2 SVGAGI. V was pared by 2 bases and J by 5 bases, with 9 bases between. Here the CDR3 DNA reads TGTGCCAGCAGTTACCCCCCCGGGACTGAAGCTTTCTTT. It encodes CASSYPPGTEAFF.

This clonotype was observed once. V is TRBV23-1 and J is TRBJ2-7; D may be TRBD2 (6 bases). TRBV23-1 is an open reading frame, and its role is uncertain. V lost 8 bases and J lost 5, with 16 bases in between. CDR3 length: 13 residues. CDR3 residues: CASPGSRRDEQYF. CDR3 coding DNA: TGCGCCAGCCCGGGATCGCGGAGGGACGAGCAGTACTTC.

There are a few counts of this clonotype. V and J are TRBV6-5 and TRBJ1-4; a possible D gene is TRBD1 (6 bases). Germline V gene data show CDR1 as MNHEY and CDR2 as SVGAGI. V gave up 8 bases and J gave up 3 bases, with 13 bases separating them. This CDR3 spans 14 amino acids. The CDR3 DNA follows: TGTGCCAGCGGCGTCACAGGGTCTAATGAAAAACTGTTTTTT. It codes for CASGVTGSNEKLFF.

This clonotype was counted at least ten times. This chain uses TRBV7-9 with TRBJ2-2; 7 bases align to TRBD1. The germline V gene has CDR1 SEHNR and CDR2 FQNEAQ (reference sequence). This CDR3 region has 15 residues. Trimming cost V 4 bases and J 5 bases; bases outside gene matches: 7. The CDR3 sequence: CASSSGTASTGELFF. The CDR3 region has the DNA TGTGCCAGCAGCTCCGGGACAGCCTCAACCGGGGAGCTGTTTTTT. The full variable domain, rest sourced from reference TRBV7-9 and TRBJ2-2, is DTGVSQNPRHKITKRGQNVTFRCDPISEHNRLYWYRQTLGQGPEFLTYFQNEAQLEKSRLLSDRFSAERPKGSFSTLEIQRTEQGDSAMYLCASSSGTASTGELFFGEGSRLTVL.

The chain recombines TRBV12-3 or TRBV12-4 with TRBJ2-4; 7 bases are a match to TRBD2. This CDR3 is 13 amino acids long. Germline trimming cut 3 bases from V and 8 bases from J; bases unmatched to any gene: 4. The CDR3 DNA reads TGTGCCAGCAGTTTCGGGGCGGGGGACATTCAGTACTTC. It specifies CASSFGAGDIQYF.

This clonotype has a count of ten or more. The CDR3 nucleotides read TGTGCCAGCAGTGTTAAAGTACCGGAGACTGAAGCTTTCTTT. This translates into CASSVKVPETEAFF. V gene TRBV6-1 combines with J gene TRBJ1-1; D is ambiguous. The germline gives CDR1 MNHNS, CDR2 SASEGT. The CDR3 covers 14 residues. With 4 bases removed from V and 5 bases from J, the gap between germline ends came to 14 bases.

This clonotype was seen a single time. One end of the junction fails to match germline, which may point to a read error. J is TRBJ1-2 and V is TRBV19; D not resolved. Germline CDR1 and CDR2: LNHDA and SQIVND (reference sequence). The length of the CDR3 is 13 residues. The CDR3 coding sequence is TGTGCCAGCAGTAGCCTGTTTAACTATAGCTACACCTTC. Protein: CASSSLFNYSYTF.

This clonotype has at least ten counts. This chain joins TRBV7-2 and TRBJ1-5; D ambiguous. This CDR3 has 16 amino acids. Germline CDR1 SGHTA, CDR2 FQGNSA. Trimming took off 3 bases at V and 2 bases at J, with 14 bases between the two ends. Written as DNA, the CDR3 is TGTGCCAGCAGCTTGTCGGAGAGTATACGCAATCAGCCCCAGCATTTT. Translated: CASSLSESIRNQPQHF.